This TCR beta chain was profiled in a study of T cells in Graves' hyperthyroidism and ophthalmopathy. This clonotype was detected ten times or more. Enrolled ophthalmopathy patients presented with a Clinical Activity Score of at least 3, a NOSPECS grade of at least 4, and disease duration under 3 months. In making diagnoses, clinical symptoms, serum thyroxine and TRAb, thyroid ultrasound and orbital computed tomography were all used. This CDR3 has 15 residues. Germline CDR1 MDHEN, CDR2 SYDVKM. V lost 3 bases, J lost 6 bases, and 14 bases lay in between. From RNA transcripts, TCR beta CDR3 regions were amplified. HTBI primers drove first-round RT-PCR of the TCR CDR3. MiXCR, applied by TCRdb to the multiplex PCR reads, yields one record per CDR3 protein. Among around 540,000 distinct CDR3 sequences listed, around 16% were seen once.

The chain carries TRBV28 and TRBJ1-4; D is perhaps TRBD1 (6 bases). What was sequenced was blood. The TCR was taken from a woman in her 30s with Graves' ophthalmopathy. The CDR3 region is CASSFLGHQHEKLFF. The CDR3 bases are TGTGCCAGCAGTTTTCTGGGACACCAACATGAAAAACTGTTTTTT.